These T cell receptor beta chains were read from a single sample in a study of OX40 agonist ivuxolimab in advanced cancers. Clones were read by immunoSEQ multiplex PCR, and TCRdb kept only the in-frame ones, dropping some. The sample yields approximately 38,000 clones, about 82% seen once. The sequenced sample was CD4+ or CD8+ T cells sorted from blood, obtained in a trial of the OX40 agonist ivuxolimab. The receptor set was obtained from an adult with an advanced solid tumor such as melanoma, head and neck, liver or kidney cancer. The CDR3 runs from the conserved cysteine through the conserved F or W. A D gene is named only where the DNA matches it firmly. Clone size appears in some rows only: once, few, many, or a class for an expanded clone.

j_gene: TRBJ1-2
abundance: .
v_gene: TRBV5-5
d_gene: TRBD1
CDR3aa: CASSSQGTGAVGYTF
CDR3nt: TGTGCCAGCAGCTCCCAGGGGACAGGGGCTGTTGGCTACACCTTC

j_gene: TRBJ1-1
abundance: once
v_gene: TRBV6-5
d_gene: .
CDR3aa: CASRRDWSTEAFF
CDR3nt: TGTGCCAGCAGGAGGGATTGGAGCACTGAAGCTTTCTTT

j_gene: TRBJ2-3
abundance: few
v_gene: TRBV30
d_gene: TRBD2
CDR3aa: CARSASGRADTQYF
CDR3nt: TGTGCGAGATCGGCTAGCGGGCGGGCAGATACGCAGTATTTT

j_gene: TRBJ2-6
abundance: .
v_gene: TRBV19
d_gene: .
CDR3aa: CASSMGLSGANVLTF
CDR3nt: TGTGCCAGTAGTATGGGCCTCTCTGGGGCCAACGTCCTGACTTTC

j_gene: TRBJ2-2
abundance: .
v_gene: TRBV5-1
d_gene: .
CDR3aa: CASSWTVRGANTGELFF
CDR3nt: TGCGCCAGCAGCTGGACGGTGCGGGGCGCGAACACCGGGGAGCTGTTTTTT

j_gene: TRBJ1-1
abundance: .
v_gene: TRBV6-1
d_gene: .
CDR3aa: CASRGTANTEAFF
CDR3nt: TGTGCCAGCAGGGGGACCGCGAACACTGAAGCTTTCTTT

j_gene: TRBJ2-5
abundance: .
v_gene: TRBV7-2
d_gene: .
CDR3aa: CASSLPVRGGETQYF
CDR3nt: TGTGCCAGCAGCTTGCCCGTTAGGGGCGGAGAGACCCAGTACTTC

j_gene: TRBJ2-7
abundance: .
v_gene: TRBV6-5
d_gene: .
CDR3aa: CASSYSRRPYEQYF
CDR3nt: TGTGCCAGCAGTTACTCCCGACGGCCCTACGAGCAGTACTTC

j_gene: TRBJ1-2
abundance: .
v_gene: TRBV2
d_gene: .
CDR3aa: CASGPGRATTYGYTF
CDR3nt: TGTGCCAGCGGGCCGGGACGCGCTACCACTTATGGCTACACCTTC

j_gene: TRBJ1-2
abundance: .
v_gene: TRBV10-3
d_gene: TRBD1
CDR3aa: CAIRRQGGDYGYTF
CDR3nt: TGTGCCATCAGGCGACAGGGCGGGGACTATGGCTACACCTTC

j_gene: TRBJ2-3
abundance: .
v_gene: TRBV11-2
d_gene: TRBD2
CDR3aa: CASSEFSGGHTDTQYF
CDR3nt: TGTGCCAGCAGCGAATTTAGCGGGGGACACACAGATACGCAGTATTTT